The 26 T cell receptor beta chains reported below all come from one sample, sequenced in a study of tumor-infiltrating lymphocytes in oesophageal squamous cell carcinoma. TCRdb reanalysed the PCR reads using MiXCR and keeps one entry per CDR3 protein. The data show some 12,000 distinct CDR3 sequences, with around 50% seen just once and about 45% held by the top ten. Sequencing was performed on esophageal tumor tissue. All receptors come from a female donor with esophageal squamous cell carcinoma.

As regards this clonotype: The limits of the CDR3 on the DNA are not certain, so only TCRdb's listed CDR3 is given. The chain employs TRBV10-3 and TRBJ2-6; the table names TRBD2, a call not compared with the DNA. Germline lookup yields CDR1 ENHRY and CDR2 SYGVKD. The CDR3 extends over 13 residues, inclusive of both ends. This CDR3 reads CAIILHGRLHLRF.

A few counts support this clonotype. The CDR3, as DNA: TGTGCCAGCAGCTTATTTTACGGGGGGCCTTACGAGCAGTTCTTC. Its translation: CASSLFYGGPYEQFF. The chain joins TRBV7-2 to TRBJ2-1; the D gene is possibly TRBD2 (7 bases). The germline gives CDR1 SGHTA, CDR2 FQGNSA. V lost 2 bases, J lost 10 bases, and 18 bases lay in between. This CDR3 contains 15 residues.

The chain couples TRBV14 to TRBJ1-6, with D possibly matching TRBD1 (6 bases). The length of the CDR3 is 13 residues. Per the germline V gene, CDR1 is SGHDN and CDR2 is FVKESK. Trimming left V 5 bases short and J 10 bases short, with 12 bases between. The CDR3 region has the DNA TGTGCCAGCAGCGCATCAGGGGAATCACCCCTCCACTTT. It specifies CASSASGESPLHF. Variable domain in full (rest from reference TRBV14 and TRBJ1-6): EAGVTQFPSHSVIEKGQTVTLRCDPISGHDNLYWYRRVMGKEIKFLLHFVKESKQDESGMPNNRFLAERTGGTYSTLKVQPAELEDSGVYFCASSASGESPLHFGNGTRLTVT.

V and J are TRBV11-2 and TRBJ2-7, with TRBD1 identical over 11 bases. The closer fit of TRBJ2-1 to the DNA end suggests the J call may be wrong. Germline CDR1 is SGHAT and CDR2 is FQNNGV. The CDR3 sequence is 14 residues long. The CDR3 is CASSSGQGAYEQFF. DNA of the CDR3: TGTGCCAGCAGCTCCGGACAGGGGGCATATGAGCAGTTCTTC.

This clonotype was seen just once. V is TRBV11-3 and J is TRBJ2-3, with 7 bases that match TRBD1. This CDR3 is 15 amino acids long. Unmatched junction bases numbered 8, after V lost 6 bases and J lost 2 bases. Germline-derived CDR1 and CDR2 are SGHNT and YENEEA. The CDR3 DNA is TGTGCCAGCAGTCAGGACAGGTCGATCACAGATACGCAGTATTTT. This gives the protein CASSQDRSITDTQYF.

The V gene is TRBV12-3 or TRBV12-4, the J gene TRBJ1-2, with D maybe TRBD1 (6 bases). The assigned J gene may be wrong: the sequence end matches TRBJ2-7 better. The CDR3 consists of 14 residues. CDR3 DNA: TGTGCCAGCAGTTCCAGGGGTAGCTCCTACGAGCAGTACTTC. Residues: CASSSRGSSYEQYF.

The chain has TRBV24-1 and TRBJ1-4; possible D gene TRBD1, 5 bases. Deletions cut 3 bases from V and 0 bases from J, with 7 bases between. The CDR3 is 15 amino acids. Germline V gene lookup returns CDR1 KGHDR and CDR2 SFDVKD. DNA of the CDR3: TGTGCCACCAGTGATAGGGGAGCAACTAATGAAAAACTGTTTTTT. Protein: CATSDRGATNEKLFF.

This clonotype has more than one count but fewer than ten. It is likely a read error, because the conserved phenylalanine at the end of the CDR3 is missing. The DNA is omitted, as the CDR3 cannot be located on it reliably, and the CDR3 follows TCRdb's listing. The V gene is TRBV7-8, the J gene TRBJ2-7; TRBD1 was called by the table and not checked on the DNA. CDR1 SGHVS and CDR2 FQNEAQ come from the germline V gene. 18 amino acids form the CDR3, both terminal residues included. CDR3 residues: CASSRDGQSSYNEQFFGS.

V usage is TRBV12-3 or TRBV12-4 and J usage is TRBJ2-2; 11 nucleotides line up with TRBD2. The trim removed 4 bases at V and 3 bases at J, leaving 7 bases unmatched. The CDR3 runs 17 residues. CDR3 protein: CASSSPLAGGHTGELFF. In DNA, the CDR3 is TGTGCCAGCAGTTCCCCGCTAGCGGGAGGCCACACCGGGGAGCTGTTTTTT.

This clonotype has only a few counts. No conserved phenylalanine or tryptophan ends this CDR3, so it is likely a read error. No DNA is shown, since the ends of the CDR3 on it are uncertain; the CDR3 is the one TCRdb lists. J is TRBJ2-7 and V is TRBV2. The CDR3 contains 15 residues when both ends are counted. From germline, CDR1 is SNHLY and CDR2 FYNNEI. The CDR3 loop is CASSAQATYGYTFGS.

V is TRBV12-3 or TRBV12-4 and J is TRBJ1-1; D uncertain. V lost 6 bases and J 1 base, leaving 9 bases between the germline ends. The CDR3 runs to 13 residues. As DNA, the CDR3 is TGTGCCAGCAGGATGACGGGGAACACTGAAGCTTTCTTT. It encodes CASRMTGNTEAFF.

J is TRBJ2-7 and V is TRBV7-2, with D perhaps TRBD1 (6 bases). The J call may be wrong; the DNA end is better matched by TRBJ2-5. This CDR3 contains 14 residues. CDR1 and CDR2 (germline): SGHTA, FQGNSA. The CDR3 region has the DNA TGTGCCAGCAGCTTACAGGGGTTGGGAGAGACCCAGTACTTC. It translates to CASSLQGLGETQYF.

The CDR3 nucleotides read TGTGCCAGCAGTGTAGAGCGATCAAGCTCCTACGAGCAGTACTTC. Its translation is CASSVERSSSYEQYF. V and J are TRBV6-1 and TRBJ2-1; no reliable D call. Gene TRBJ2-7 matches the end of the DNA better, so the J call may be wrong. The germline V gene has CDR1 MNHNS and CDR2 SASEGT. This CDR3 comprises 15 residues.

This clonotype has a count of ten or more. The gene calls are TRBV12-3 or TRBV12-4 and TRBJ2-1; a weak D match, TRBD2 (6 bases). V was clipped by 4 bases and J by 4 bases, with 11 bases between them. The CDR3 is made up of 14 amino acids. The CDR3 region is CASSWASVYNEQFF. The CDR3, as DNA: TGTGCCAGCAGTTGGGCTAGCGTGTACAATGAGCAGTTCTTC.

V usage is TRBV7-9 and J usage is TRBJ2-3; 7 nucleotides line up with TRBD1. Near its end, the DNA agrees better with TRBJ2-7, so the J call may be wrong. CDR3 length: 13 amino acids. Per the germline V gene, CDR1 is SEHNR and CDR2 is FQNEAQ (reference sequence). The CDR3 is CASSWTGPYEQYF. The CDR3 DNA sequence: TGTGCCAGCAGCTGGACAGGTCCCTACGAGCAGTACTTC.

With regard to this clonotype: The CDR3 does not end in the conserved phenylalanine or tryptophan, so this is likely a read error. Because the CDR3's place on the DNA is in doubt, the DNA is left out and the CDR3 is given as listed by TCRdb. The V and J genes are TRBV7-9 and TRBJ2-3; the table's D call TRBD2 went unverified against the DNA. The length of the CDR3 is 17 amino acids, counting both ends. The germline V gene has CDR1 SEHNR and CDR2 FQNEAQ (reference sequence). The CDR3 protein is CASSLSSRPYMATPSVR.

This clonotype was detected only a few times. The gene calls are TRBV7-8 and TRBJ2-5; 7 nucleotides match TRBD2. The J call may not be correct, given that the DNA end is closer to TRBJ2-7. The CDR3 covers 16 residues. CDR1 and CDR2 (germline): SGHVS, FQNEAQ. CDR3 sequence reads: CASSSQSGMYSYEQYF. In nucleotides, the CDR3 is TGTGCCAGCAGCTCACAGAGCGGGATGTACTCCTACGAGCAGTACTTC.

The J gene is TRBJ2-3, the V gene TRBV7-2; 8 nucleotides align to TRBD2. The CDR3 runs to 12 residues. V lost 4 bases to trimming and J lost 12 bases; unmatched junction nucleotides: 6. The germline V gene encodes CDR1 SGHTA and CDR2 FQGNSA. Written as DNA, the CDR3 is TGTGCCAGCAGCTCCGAACTAGCGGCTCAGTATTTT. Protein product: CASSSELAAQYF.

This clonotype turned up a few times. The rearrangement uses TRBV29-1 and TRBJ1-2; D unclear. The germline V gene encodes CDR1 SQVTM and CDR2 ANQGSEA. Trimming removed 7 bases from V and 5 bases from J, with 5 bases in between. CDR3 length: 9 residues. The CDR3 reads CSGQYGYTF. The CDR3 DNA reads as TGCAGCGGGCAGTATGGCTACACCTTC.

The V call is TRBV7-6, the J call TRBJ2-3; D may match TRBD1 or TRBD2 (6 bases each). The CDR3 is 16 residues long. Germline V gene data show CDR1 as SGHVS and CDR2 as FNYEAQ. V shed 1 base and J shed 0 bases, with 11 bases lying between them. Here the CDR3 DNA reads TGTGCCAGCAGCTTAGTGGGGGGCAAGAGCACAGATACGCAGTATTTT. It translates to CASSLVGGKSTDTQYF.

This rearrangement joins TRBV5-1 to TRBJ1-4; 12 positions agree with TRBD1. Germline CDR1 is SGHRS and CDR2 is YFSETQ. This CDR3 has 16 amino acids. V was clipped by 4 bases and J by 4 bases; unmatched bases: 5. The CDR3 DNA reads as TGCGCCAGCAGCGAGGGACAGGGGGCGAGTAATGAAAAACTGTTTTTT. It yields the protein CASSEGQGASNEKLFF.

Of note for this clonotype: The CDR3 does not close with the conserved phenylalanine or tryptophan, likely indicating a read error. It is unclear where the CDR3 begins or ends on the DNA, so no DNA is shown, and the CDR3 is as TCRdb lists it. V is TRBV7-4 and J is TRBJ2-1; the listed D gene, TRBD2, was not tested against the DNA. The CDR3 numbers 15 amino acids, ends counted. The germline CDR1 and CDR2 sequences are SGHVT and SQSDAQ. The CDR3 loop is CASSPRAGETQYFGA.

This clonotype is deemed medium-sized (0.01 to 0.1%). The gene calls are TRBV7-9 and TRBJ2-1; D uncertain. CDR3 size: 15 residues. CDR1 and CDR2 (germline): SEHNR, FQNEAQ (reference sequence). V lost 3 bases and J 6 bases, leaving 15 bases between the germline ends. CDR3 loop: CASSFSSTLSNEQFF. DNA of the CDR3: TGTGCCAGCAGCTTTTCGAGCACCCTGAGCAATGAGCAGTTCTTC.

The chain recombines TRBV4-2 with TRBJ2-3, with a possible D match to TRBD1 (6 bases). This CDR3 has 16 residues. In germline, CDR1 is LGHNA, CDR2 YNFKEQ. V lost 4 bases and J 0 bases, leaving 14 bases between the germline ends. As DNA, the CDR3 is TGTGCCAGCAGCCTCCACACAGGGCCCAGCACAGATACGCAGTATTTT. Its protein product is CASSLHTGPSTDTQYF.

The genes are TRBV7-2 and TRBJ2-1, with D possibly being TRBD2 (6 bases). The CDR3 runs to 14 residues. Germline V gives CDR1 SGHTA, CDR2 FQGNSA. V was shortened by 6 bases and J by 5 bases, with 14 bases between the two germline ends. In DNA, the CDR3 is TGTGCCAGCAGACTTACGGGAGCGGACAATGAGCAGTTCTTC. Translation: CASRLTGADNEQFF.

This CDR3 reads CASSLNPRGSSYNEQFF. The CDR3 DNA reads as TGTGCCAGCAGCTTAAACCCCCGGGGGAGCTCCTACAATGAGCAGTTCTTC. The V and J genes are TRBV7-3 and TRBJ2-1; maybe TRBD2 (6 bases). Per germline, CDR1 SGHTA and CDR2 FQGTGA. V dropped 1 base and J dropped 0 bases, with 13 bases sitting between them. The CDR3 contains 17 residues.